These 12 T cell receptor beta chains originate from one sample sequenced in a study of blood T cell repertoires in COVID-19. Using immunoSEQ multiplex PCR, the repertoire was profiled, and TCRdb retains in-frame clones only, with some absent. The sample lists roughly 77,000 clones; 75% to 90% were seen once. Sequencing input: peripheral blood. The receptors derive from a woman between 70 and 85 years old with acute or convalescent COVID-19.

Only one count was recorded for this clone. CDR3 in amino acids: CASSQEAGRQCMNTEAFF. DNA of the CDR3: TGTGCCAGCAGCCAAGAAGCGGGCCGACAATGCATGAACACTGAAGCTTTCTTT. The chain carries TRBV3-1 (or the pseudogene TRBV3-2) and TRBJ1-1; D not certain. This CDR3 is 18 amino acids long. Germline CDR1 LGHDT, CDR2 YNNKEL (reference sequence). Trimming took 0 bases from V and 0 from J, leaving 17 bases between them.

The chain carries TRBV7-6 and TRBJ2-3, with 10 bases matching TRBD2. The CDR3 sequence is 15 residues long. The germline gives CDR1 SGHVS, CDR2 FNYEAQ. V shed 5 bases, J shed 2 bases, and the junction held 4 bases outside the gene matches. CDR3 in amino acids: CASSPTSGDTDTQYF. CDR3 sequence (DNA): TGTGCCAGCAGCCCTACTAGCGGGGACACAGATACGCAGTATTTT.

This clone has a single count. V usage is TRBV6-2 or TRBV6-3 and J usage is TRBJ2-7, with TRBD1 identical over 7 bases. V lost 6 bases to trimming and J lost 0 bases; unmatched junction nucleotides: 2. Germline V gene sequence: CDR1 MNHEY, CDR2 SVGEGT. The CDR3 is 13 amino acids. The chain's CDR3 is CASSPGGSYEQYF. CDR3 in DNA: TGTGCCAGCAGCCCAGGGGGCTCCTACGAGCAGTACTTC.

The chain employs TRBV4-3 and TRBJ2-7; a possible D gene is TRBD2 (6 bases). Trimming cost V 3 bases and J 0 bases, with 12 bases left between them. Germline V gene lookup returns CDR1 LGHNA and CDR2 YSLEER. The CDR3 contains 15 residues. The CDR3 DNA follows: TGCGCCAGCAGCCAGGGCGCGGGGCGCTCCTACGAGCAGTACTTC. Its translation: CASSQGAGRSYEQYF.

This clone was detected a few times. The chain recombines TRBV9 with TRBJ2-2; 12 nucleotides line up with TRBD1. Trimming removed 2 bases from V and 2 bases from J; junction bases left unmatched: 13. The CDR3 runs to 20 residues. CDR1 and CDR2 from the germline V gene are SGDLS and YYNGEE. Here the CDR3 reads CASSVLPTGTGGFNTGELFF. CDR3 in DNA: TGTGCCAGCAGCGTTCTCCCCACCGGGACAGGGGGCTTCAACACCGGGGAGCTGTTTTTT.

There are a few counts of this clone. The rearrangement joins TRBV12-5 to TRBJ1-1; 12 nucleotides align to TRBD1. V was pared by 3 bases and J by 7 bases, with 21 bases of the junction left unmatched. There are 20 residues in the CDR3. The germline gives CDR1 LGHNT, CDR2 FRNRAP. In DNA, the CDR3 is TGTGCTAGTGGTTTCCAATTGGAAAGTACGGGACAGGGGGCTCCTGTTGAAGCTTTCTTT. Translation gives CASGFQLESTGQGAPVEAFF.

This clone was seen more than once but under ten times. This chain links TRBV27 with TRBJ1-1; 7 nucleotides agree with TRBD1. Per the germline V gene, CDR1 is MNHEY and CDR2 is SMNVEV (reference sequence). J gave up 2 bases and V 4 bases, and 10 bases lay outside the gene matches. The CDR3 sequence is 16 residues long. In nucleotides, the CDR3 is TGTGCCAGCAGTTCGCTCCAACAGGGGAGCAACACTGAAGCTTTCTTT. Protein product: CASSSLQQGSNTEAFF.

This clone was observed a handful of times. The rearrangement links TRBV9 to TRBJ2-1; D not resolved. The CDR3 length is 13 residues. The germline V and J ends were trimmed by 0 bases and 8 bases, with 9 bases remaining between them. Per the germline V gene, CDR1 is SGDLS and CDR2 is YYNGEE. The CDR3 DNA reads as TGTGCCAGCAGCGTAGAGTTCGGGTATGAGCAGTTCTTC. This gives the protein CASSVEFGYEQFF.

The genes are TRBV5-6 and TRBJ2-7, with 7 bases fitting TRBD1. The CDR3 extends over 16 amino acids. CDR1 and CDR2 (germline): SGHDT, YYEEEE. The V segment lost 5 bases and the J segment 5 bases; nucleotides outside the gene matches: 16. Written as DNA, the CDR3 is TGTGCCAGCAGACAATATACTGACAGGGTGGAGAACGAGCAGTACTTC. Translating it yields CASRQYTDRVENEQYF.

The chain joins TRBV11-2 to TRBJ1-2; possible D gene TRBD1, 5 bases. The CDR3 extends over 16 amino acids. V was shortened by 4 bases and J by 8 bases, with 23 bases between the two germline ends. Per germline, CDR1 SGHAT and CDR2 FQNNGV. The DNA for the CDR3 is TGTGCCAGCAGCTCCGGACTGGGGAGGGGTTCGAAAGGCTACACCTTC. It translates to CASSSGLGRGSKGYTF.

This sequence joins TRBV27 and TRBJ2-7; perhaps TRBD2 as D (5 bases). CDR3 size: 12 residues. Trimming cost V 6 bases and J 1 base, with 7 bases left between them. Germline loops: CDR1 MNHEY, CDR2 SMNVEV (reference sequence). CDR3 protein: CASRSGSYEQYF. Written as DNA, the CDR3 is TGTGCCAGCAGAAGCGGATCCTACGAGCAGTACTTC.

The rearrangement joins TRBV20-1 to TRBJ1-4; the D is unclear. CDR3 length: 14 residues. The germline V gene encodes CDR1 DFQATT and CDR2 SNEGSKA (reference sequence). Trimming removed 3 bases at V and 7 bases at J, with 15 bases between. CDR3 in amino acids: CSASDSRGGEKLFF. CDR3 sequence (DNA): TGCAGTGCTAGTGATTCACGAGGTGGTGAAAAACTGTTTTTT.